This T cell receptor beta chain was documented in a study of Ad26.COV2.S vaccination and SARS-CoV-2 variants. Background on the study: Once or twice, 56 days apart, Ad26.COV2.S was delivered intramuscularly. The study's findings and limits: Substantial breadth in spike-specific CD8+ and CD4+ T cell responses was reportedly seen after vaccination.

Trimming shortened V by 1 base and J by 8 bases, and 19 bases separated the two germline ends. The CDR3 consists of 16 residues. Germline V lookup: CDR1 SGHNT, CDR2 YYREEE (reference sequence). Profiled with immunoSEQ multiplex PCR; TCRdb holds only in-frame clones, not every one. The sample has 250,000 or so clones; roughly 85% are singletons. Of note for this clone: Its antigen is unknown.

The treatment is: about 20 received Ad26.COV2.S at low or high dose, single or two shots; several received placebo; per-sample allocation not given. Sampling occurred on day 63 after the first vaccine or placebo injection. This sequence joins TRBV5-4 and TRBJ2-1, with D tentatively TRBD2 (6 bases). The sample consisted of peripheral blood, taken in a trial of Ad26.COV2.S vaccine versus placebo. The sequence was obtained from a person aged 18-65 years who received the Ad26.COV2.S COVID-19 vaccine or a placebo. The chain's CDR3 is CASSLWLGGVQDEQFF. The CDR3, as DNA: TGTGCCAGCAGCTTGTGGTTAGGCGGGGTTCAGGATGAGCAGTTCTTC.